This passage covers 28 T cell receptor beta chains from one sample sequenced in a study of STAT3 mutations in large granular lymphocyte leukemia. No antigen has been assigned to these receptors. The method was immunoSEQ multiplex PCR; TCRdb's version includes in-frame clones alone and lacks a portion of them. The table has about 9,700 clones, around 90% seen once. Overall study findings and caveats: Every T-cell large granular lymphocyte leukemia patient had at least one immunodominant TCR beta clonotype.

The sequenced sample was peripheral blood mononuclear cells. These receptors were collected from a man between 60 and 75 years old with T-cell large granular lymphocyte leukemia. Some clones in this sample may be carry-over from other donors' samples.

This clone has more than one count but fewer than ten. CDR3 DNA: TGTGCCAGCAGTGGTCTAACCCACGAGCAGTACTTC. It is translated as CASSGLTHEQYF. The chain links TRBV25-1 to TRBJ2-7; D ambiguous. Germline values: CDR1 MGHDK, CDR2 SYGVNS. Trimming took off 4 bases at V and 5 bases at J, with 9 bases between the two ends. The CDR3 is 12 residues long.

This chain joins TRBV6-5 and TRBJ1-2, with 9 positions matching TRBD1. V lost 6 bases and J lost 4; bases outside the gene matches: 3. CDR1 MNHEY and CDR2 SVGAGI come from the germline V gene. CDR3 length: 13 amino acids. CDR3 region: CASRQGAGYGYTF. CDR3 bases: TGTGCCAGCAGACAGGGGGCGGGCTATGGCTACACCTTC.

The rearrangement uses TRBV27 and TRBJ2-7; TRBD1 matches at 10 bases. CDR3 length: 14 amino acids. The trim removed 4 bases at V and 3 bases at J, leaving 3 bases unmatched. Germline loops: CDR1 MNHEY, CDR2 SMNVEV (reference sequence). The CDR3 sequence: CASSSRTGGYEQYF. The CDR3 region has the DNA TGTGCCAGCAGTTCCCGGACAGGGGGCTACGAGCAGTACTTC.

This clone has just one count. The chain combines TRBV9 with TRBJ2-3; perhaps TRBD2 as D (5 bases). Germline CDR1 is SGDLS and CDR2 is YYNGEE. V dropped 3 bases and J dropped 3 bases, with 11 bases sitting between them. This CDR3 is 14 amino acids long. This chain's CDR3 is CASSDVAQTDTQYF. For the CDR3, the DNA is TGTGCCAGCAGCGATGTAGCGCAGACAGATACGCAGTATTTT.

J is TRBJ1-2 and V is TRBV4-1; 8 positions agree with TRBD1. V dropped 2 bases and J dropped 8; count of bases not matched to a gene: 10. From germline, CDR1 is MGHRA and CDR2 YSYEKL. The CDR3 runs 15 residues. The CDR3 DNA reads TGCGCCAGCAGCCAACCTACGGACAGGGTTCGCGGCTACACCTTC. This sequence encodes CASSQPTDRVRGYTF.

This CDR3 is CASSLGQRGAETQYF. Here the CDR3 DNA reads TGTGCCAGCAGCTTAGGGCAGCGGGGGGCAGAGACCCAGTACTTC. V usage is TRBV7-9 and J usage is TRBJ2-5; 9 bases line up with TRBD2. CDR1 SEHNR and CDR2 FQNEAQ come from the germline V gene (reference sequence). CDR3 size: 15 residues. With V trimmed by 1 base and J by 4 bases, 4 bases remained unmatched.

V gene TRBV5-4 combines with J gene TRBJ2-3, with TRBD2 as a possible D gene (5 bases). Trimming pared 9 bases from V and 2 bases from J, leaving 19 bases between. Germline V gene lookup returns CDR1 SGHNT and CDR2 YYREEE (reference sequence). CDR3 length: 15 residues. The CDR3: CATLDAGISTDTQYF. In DNA, the CDR3 is TGTGCCACCCTCGACGCGGGTATATCCACAGATACGCAGTATTTT.

The chain recombines TRBV28 with TRBJ2-7; D gene uncertain. V dropped 6 bases and J dropped 1 base, with 7 bases sitting between them. The CDR3 length is 12 residues. Looked up from germline, CDR1 is MDHEN and CDR2 is SYDVKM. The CDR3 loop is CASRGSSYEQYF. CDR3 nucleotides: TGTGCCAGCAGGGGCAGTTCCTACGAGCAGTACTTC.

The chain links TRBV5-5 to TRBJ2-5; the match to TRBD2 covers 10 bases. The V gene's germline CDR1 is SGHKS and CDR2 YYEKEE (reference sequence). CDR3 length: 16 residues. Trimming removed 0 bases from V and 8 bases from J; junction bases left unmatched: 10. The CDR3: CASSLVLAGARGTQYF. The CDR3 DNA is TGTGCCAGCAGCTTGGTCCTAGCGGGAGCCCGTGGAACCCAGTACTTC.

This chain links TRBV29-1 with TRBJ2-3; perhaps TRBD1 as D (5 bases). In germline, CDR1 is SQVTM, CDR2 ANQGSEA. The CDR3 is made up of 12 amino acids. V dropped 3 bases and J dropped 15 bases, with 19 bases sitting between them. Written as DNA, the CDR3 is TGCAGCGTTGAGGCGACAGAACTCTTGACTTATTTT. This translates into CSVEATELLTYF.

V usage is TRBV7-2 and J usage is TRBJ1-2, with D perhaps matching TRBD1 (5 bases). Germline lookup yields CDR1 SGHTA and CDR2 FQGNSA. The CDR3 is 14 residues long. V was shortened by 5 bases and J by 8 bases, with 18 bases between the two germline ends. The CDR3 bases are TGTGCCAGCAGCCTAAGTTCTGGGGGTGGGGGCTACACCTTC. This encodes CASSLSSGGGGYTF.

The rearrangement uses TRBV6-5 and TRBJ1-5, with 7 bases that match TRBD1. The CDR3 sequence is 14 residues long. Germline V gives CDR1 MNHEY, CDR2 SVGAGI. V was clipped by 6 bases and J by 5 bases; unmatched bases: 7. The CDR3 sequence: CASSTGVFDQPQHF. In nucleotides, the CDR3 is TGTGCCAGCAGCACAGGGGTATTTGATCAGCCCCAGCATTTT.

The chain carries TRBV5-4 and TRBJ2-3, with 11 bases identical to TRBD1. The CDR3 is 16 amino acids. Losses at the gene ends were 3 bases for V and 3 bases for J; bases not matched to a gene: 6. Germline V gives CDR1 SGHNT, CDR2 YYREEE (reference sequence). The CDR3 DNA follows: TGTGCCAGCAGCTCCCGGACAGGGGGCGCGACAGATACGCAGTATTTT. This encodes CASSSRTGGATDTQYF.

The CDR3 DNA follows: TGTGCCAGCACCGACCAGGGGCGAGATGGCTACACCTTC. This encodes CASTDQGRDGYTF. The rearrangement links TRBV28 to TRBJ1-2, with a tentative D call TRBD1 (6 bases). The CDR3 contains 13 residues. With 7 bases removed from V and 6 bases from J, the gap between germline ends came to 15 bases. The germline V gene has CDR1 MDHEN and CDR2 SYDVKM.

The V and J genes are TRBV28 and TRBJ2-7, with D tentatively TRBD1 (7 bases). Germline-derived CDR1 and CDR2 are MDHEN and SYDVKM. The CDR3 consists of 11 residues. V was clipped by 10 bases and J by 6 bases, with 13 bases between them. Written as DNA, the CDR3 is TGTGCCACCAGGGGGGCCCCCGAGCAGTACTTC. Translated, it gives CATRGAPEQYF.

This clone was detected only once. The chain uses TRBV19 and TRBJ2-4; TRBD1 agrees at 9 bases. Trimming cost V 3 bases and J 1 base; bases outside gene matches: 4. Germline V gene data show CDR1 as LNHDA and CDR2 as SQIVND (reference sequence). The CDR3 length is 16 residues. CDR3 nucleotides: TGTGCCAGTAGTATCACAGGGGGCGCCGCCAAAAACATTCAGTACTTC. It encodes CASSITGGAAKNIQYF. The full variable domain, in which reference TRBV19 and TRBJ2-4 provide the parts outside the CDR3, is DGGITQSPKYLFRKEGQNVTLSCEQNLNHDAMYWYRQDPGQGLRLIYYSQIVNDFQKGDIAEGYSVSREKKESFPLTVTSAQKNPTAFYLCASSITGGAAKNIQYFGAGTRLSVL.

The chain joins TRBV28 to TRBJ1-2; no firm D call. CDR1 is MDHEN and CDR2 is SYDVKM in the germline V gene. The length of the CDR3 is 12 residues. The V end lost 3 bases, the J end lost 3 bases, and 5 bases lay between the germline ends. The CDR3, as DNA: TGTGCCAGCAGTTTGACCCACTATGGCTACACCTTC. Its protein is CASSLTHYGYTF.

CDR3 amino acids: CASSLTRNGAHQETQYF. The CDR3 DNA sequence: TGTGCCAGCAGCTTGACCCGAAATGGGGCTCACCAAGAGACCCAGTACTTC. This chain joins TRBV7-9 and TRBJ2-5; tentatively, D is TRBD1 (5 bases). Germline CDR1 reads SEHNR; CDR2 reads FQNEAQ (reference sequence). Trimming shortened V by 3 bases and J by 0 bases, and 17 bases separated the two germline ends. The CDR3 totals 17 residues.

This clone was found a few times. V is TRBV7-8 and J is TRBJ2-7; the D gene could be TRBD1 or TRBD2 (7 bases each). The CDR3 is made up of 19 amino acids. Looked up from germline, CDR1 is SGHVS and CDR2 is FQNEAQ. Trimming took 3 bases from V and 4 from J, leaving 28 bases between them. CDR3 loop: CASSFGRGRGGTRPYEQYF. The DNA for the CDR3 is TGTGCCAGCAGCTTTGGCCGTGGCAGGGGGGGAACGCGCCCATACGAGCAGTACTTC.

The chain employs TRBV9 and TRBJ2-5, with D unresolved. The CDR3 is 13 amino acids. V was pared by 0 bases and J by 5 bases, with 8 bases between. CDR1 is SGDLS and CDR2 is YYNGEE in the germline V gene. This chain's CDR3 is CASSVALWETQYF. The CDR3 DNA reads as TGTGCCAGCAGCGTAGCCTTGTGGGAGACCCAGTACTTC. Looking up the rest from reference TRBV9 and TRBJ2-5 gives the full variable domain: DSGVTQTPKHLITATGQRVTLRCSPRSGDLSVYWYQQSLDQGLQFLIQYYNGEERAKGNILERFSAQQFPDLHSELNLSSLELGDSALYFCASSVALWETQYFGPGTRLLVL.

DNA of the CDR3: TGTGCCAGCAGCTTCAGCACTAGCACAGATACGCAGTATTTT. This sequence encodes CASSFSTSTDTQYF. The chain employs TRBV7-9 and TRBJ2-3; D uncertain. The CDR3 spans 14 residues. V was pared by 3 bases and J by 0 bases, with 7 bases between. Germline V gene lookup returns CDR1 SEHNR and CDR2 FQNEAQ (reference sequence).

The chain combines TRBV4-3 with TRBJ1-2; D call uncertain. The CDR3 totals 14 residues. Trimming cost V 0 bases and J 1 base, with 6 bases left between them. The germline V gene encodes CDR1 LGHNA and CDR2 YSLEER. CDR3 residues: CASSQDGSNYGYTF. DNA for the CDR3: TGCGCCAGCAGCCAAGACGGCAGTAACTATGGCTACACCTTC.

The V call is TRBV5-1, the J call TRBJ2-7; 9 bases are a match to TRBD1. This CDR3 has 15 amino acids. The germline CDR1 and CDR2 sequences are SGHRS and YFSETQ. With 1 base clipped from V and 5 bases from J, the junction kept 7 bases outside the gene matches. CDR3 coding DNA: TGCGCCAGCAGCTTGTGGGGACAGGGTTTCGACGAGCAGTACTTC. Its translation is CASSLWGQGFDEQYF.

This sequence joins TRBV19 and TRBJ2-1, with a possible D match to TRBD2 (7 bases). V was trimmed by 4 bases and J by 3 bases, leaving 13 bases between them. Germline loops: CDR1 LNHDA, CDR2 SQIVND (reference sequence). This CDR3 comprises 15 residues. The CDR3 is CASSSGGADYNEQFF. The CDR3 bases are TGTGCCAGTAGTAGTGGGGGGGCCGACTACAATGAGCAGTTCTTC. The complete variable domain, with remaining parts taken from reference TRBV19 and TRBJ2-1, reads DGGITQSPKYLFRKEGQNVTLSCEQNLNHDAMYWYRQDPGQGLRLIYYSQIVNDFQKGDIAEGYSVSREKKESFPLTVTSAQKNPTAFYLCASSSGGADYNEQFFGPGTRLTVL.

CDR3 nucleotide sequence: TGTGCCAGCCGGCCTCCGGGACTCTCTCTTGACGAGCAGTACTTC. Protein: CASRPPGLSLDEQYF. The chain is built from TRBV28 and TRBJ2-7; D is perhaps TRBD2 (6 bases). Per germline, CDR1 MDHEN and CDR2 SYDVKM. Deletions cut 8 bases from V and 5 bases from J, with 22 bases between. CDR3 length equals 15 residues.

The genes are TRBV5-1 and TRBJ2-7; 7 bases agree with TRBD2. CDR3 size: 15 residues. The V and J ends lost 1 base and 3 bases, in that order; junction bases with no gene match: 7. Germline CDR1 and CDR2: SGHRS and YFSETQ. The CDR3 region is CASSLFPRGSYEQYF. In DNA, the CDR3 is TGCGCCAGCAGCTTGTTCCCCCGCGGGAGCTACGAGCAGTACTTC. Variable domain in full (rest from reference TRBV5-1 and TRBJ2-7): KAGVTQTPRYLIKTRGQQVTLSCSPISGHRSVSWYQQTPGQGLQFLFEYFSETQRNKGNFPGRFSGRQFSNSRSEMNVSTLELGDSALYLCASSLFPRGSYEQYFGPGTRLTVT.

The genes are TRBV5-1 and TRBJ1-1, with D unresolved. The germline V gene has CDR1 SGHRS and CDR2 YFSETQ. V lost 0 bases and J 2 bases, leaving 5 bases between the germline ends. The CDR3 length is 13 residues. The CDR3 sequence: CASSLVVNTEAFF. Here the CDR3 DNA reads TGCGCCAGCAGCTTGGTAGTAAACACTGAAGCTTTCTTT.

This clone has just one count. The chain has TRBV7-2 and TRBJ1-1; D not certain. Deletions cut 2 bases from V and 8 bases from J, with 12 bases between. The CDR3 totals 13 residues. Germline lookup yields CDR1 SGHTA and CDR2 FQGNSA. The CDR3, as DNA: TGTGCCAGCAGCTTAAGGGTAGGCCAGGAAGCTTTCTTT. Translation gives CASSLRVGQEAFF.